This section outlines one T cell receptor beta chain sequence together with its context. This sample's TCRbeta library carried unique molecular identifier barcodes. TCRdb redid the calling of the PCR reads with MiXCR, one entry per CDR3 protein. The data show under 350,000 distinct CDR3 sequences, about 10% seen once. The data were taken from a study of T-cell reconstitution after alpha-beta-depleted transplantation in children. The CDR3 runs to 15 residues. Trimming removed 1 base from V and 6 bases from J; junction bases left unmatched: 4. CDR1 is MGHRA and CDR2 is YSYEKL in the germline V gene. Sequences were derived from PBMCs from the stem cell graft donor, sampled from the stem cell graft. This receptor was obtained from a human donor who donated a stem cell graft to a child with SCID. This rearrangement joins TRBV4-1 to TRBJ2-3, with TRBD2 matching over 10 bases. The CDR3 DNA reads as TGCGCCAGCAGCCAAGGAGCGGGAGGGGGCGATACGCAGTATTTT. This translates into CASSQGAGGGDTQYF.